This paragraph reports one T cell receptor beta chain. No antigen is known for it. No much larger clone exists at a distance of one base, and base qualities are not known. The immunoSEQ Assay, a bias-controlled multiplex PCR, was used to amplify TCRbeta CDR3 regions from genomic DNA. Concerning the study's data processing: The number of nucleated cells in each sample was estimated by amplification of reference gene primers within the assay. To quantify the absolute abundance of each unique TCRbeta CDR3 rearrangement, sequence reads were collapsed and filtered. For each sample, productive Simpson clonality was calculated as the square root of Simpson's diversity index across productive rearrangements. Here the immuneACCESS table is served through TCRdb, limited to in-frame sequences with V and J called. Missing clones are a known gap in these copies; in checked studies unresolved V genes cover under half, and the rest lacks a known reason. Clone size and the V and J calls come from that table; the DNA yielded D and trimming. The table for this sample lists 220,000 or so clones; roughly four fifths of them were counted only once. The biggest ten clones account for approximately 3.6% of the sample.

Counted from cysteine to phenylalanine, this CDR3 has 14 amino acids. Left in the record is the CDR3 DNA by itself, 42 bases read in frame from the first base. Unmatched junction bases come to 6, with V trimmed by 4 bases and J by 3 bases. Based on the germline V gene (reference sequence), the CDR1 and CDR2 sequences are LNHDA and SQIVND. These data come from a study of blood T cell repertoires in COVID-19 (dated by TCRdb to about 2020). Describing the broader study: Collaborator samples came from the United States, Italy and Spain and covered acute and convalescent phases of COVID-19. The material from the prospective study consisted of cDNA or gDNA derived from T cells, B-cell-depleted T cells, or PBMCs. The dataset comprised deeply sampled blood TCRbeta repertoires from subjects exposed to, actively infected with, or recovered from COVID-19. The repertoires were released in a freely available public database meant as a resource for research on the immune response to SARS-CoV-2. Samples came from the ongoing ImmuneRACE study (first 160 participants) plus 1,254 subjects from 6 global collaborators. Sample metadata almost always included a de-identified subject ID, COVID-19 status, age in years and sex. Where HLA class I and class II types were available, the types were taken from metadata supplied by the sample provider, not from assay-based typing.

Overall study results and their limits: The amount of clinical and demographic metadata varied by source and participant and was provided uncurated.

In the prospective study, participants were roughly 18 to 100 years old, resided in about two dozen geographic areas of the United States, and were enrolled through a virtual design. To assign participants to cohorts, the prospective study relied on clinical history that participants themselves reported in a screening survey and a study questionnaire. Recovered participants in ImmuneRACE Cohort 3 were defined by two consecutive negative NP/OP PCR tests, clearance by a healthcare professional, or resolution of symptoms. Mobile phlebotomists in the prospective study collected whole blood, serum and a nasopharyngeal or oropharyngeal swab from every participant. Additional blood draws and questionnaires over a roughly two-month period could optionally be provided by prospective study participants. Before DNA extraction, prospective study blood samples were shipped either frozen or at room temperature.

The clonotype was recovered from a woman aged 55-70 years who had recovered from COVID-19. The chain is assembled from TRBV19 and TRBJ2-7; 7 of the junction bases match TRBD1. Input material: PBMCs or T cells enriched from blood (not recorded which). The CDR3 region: CASSTRTGHYEQYF. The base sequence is TGTGCCAGTAGTACCCGGACAGGACACTACGAGCAGTACTTC.